This is a list of T cell receptor beta chains from one sample in a study of blood T cells in healthy people across ages. MiXCR, run by TCRdb on the 5' RACE reads, gives a single entry per CDR3 protein. Among roughly 1.4 million distinct CDR3 sequences listed, approximately 60% were seen once. The sample comprised blood. Every receptor here comes from a man between 18 and 35 years old in good health. Each CDR3 is given with its conserved first and last residue. Each record gives: J gene, D gene, clone size, V gene, CDR3 protein, CDR3 DNA. The D gene is left open where the match is weak. Rows may omit the clone size; those that give it use once, few, many or a size class.

>TRBJ2-4|NA|few|TRBV4-1
CASSQDLRSTKNIQYF
TGCGCCAGCAGCCAAGATCTCCGGTCGACAAAAAACATTCAGTACTTC
>TRBJ2-7|TRBD1|once|TRBV6-5
CASRPTGVFYEQYF
TGTGCCAGCAGACCAACAGGGGTCTTCTACGAGCAGTACTTC
>TRBJ2-7|TRBD2|NA|TRBV7-9
CAGSPGTSGVYEQYF
TGTGCCGGCAGCCCCGGGACTAGCGGGGTGTACGAGCAGTACTTC
>TRBJ2-7|NA|NA|TRBV7-6
CASSPLEGSYEQYF
TGTGCCAGCAGCCCACTAGAGGGCTCCTACGAGCAGTACTTC
>TRBJ2-7|TRBD2|NA|TRBV3-1
CASSLLGGRAHSYEQYF
TGTGCCAGCAGCCTGCTGGGCGGGAGGGCCCATTCCTACGAGCAGTACTTC
>TRBJ1-4|NA|NA|TRBV9
CASSVGPRATEKLFF
TGTGCCAGCAGCGTAGGACCGCGGGCTACCGAAAAACTGTTTTTT
>TRBJ2-7|TRBD1|NA|TRBV2
CASAVAGGNYEQYF
TGTGCCAGCGCGGTCGCAGGGGGTAACTACGAGCAGTACTTC
>TRBJ1-5|NA|NA|TRBV20-1
CSASDSLSNQPQHF
TGCAGTGCTTCGGACAGTCTTAGCAATCAGCCCCAGCATTTT
>TRBJ1-5|NA|NA|TRBV12-3/TRBV12-4
CASSPVPFQPQHF
TGTGCCAGCAGTCCGGTCCCATTTCAGCCCCAGCATTTT
>TRBJ1-2|TRBD1|NA|TRBV29-1
CSVEDYTTGGALGYTF
TGCAGCGTTGAAGATTATACGACAGGGGGGGCCCTAGGCTACACCTTC
>TRBJ2-5|TRBD2|NA|TRBV11-2
CASSLRSGGATETQYF
TGTGCCAGCAGCTTACGAAGCGGGGGGGCTACAGAGACCCAGTACTTC
>TRBJ1-5|NA|NA|TRBV12-3/TRBV12-4
CASSPLRGGASNQPQHF
TGTGCCAGCAGTCCACTAAGGGGAGGAGCTAGCAATCAGCCCCAGCATTTT
>TRBJ2-3|TRBD2|NA|TRBV29-1
CSVERGSGVSSDTQYF
TGCAGCGTTGAAAGAGGTAGCGGGGTCTCCTCAGATACGCAGTATTTT
>TRBJ2-7|TRBD2|NA|TRBV5-1
CASSLGLASRGEQYF
TGCGCCAGCAGCTTGGGACTAGCGTCACGGGGGGAGCAGTACTTC
>TRBJ2-7|TRBD2|NA|TRBV27
CASSFPTSGGTYEQYF
TGTGCCAGCAGTTTCCCGACTAGCGGGGGAACCTACGAGCAGTACTTC
>TRBJ2-1|NA|NA|TRBV4-1
CASSRLAGDEQFF
TGCGCCAGCAGCAGGTTGGCAGGGGATGAGCAGTTCTTC
>TRBJ1-4|NA|few|TRBV12-3/TRBV12-4
CASSRGLNEKLFF
TGTGCCAGCAGTAGGGGACTTAATGAAAAACTGTTTTTT
>TRBJ2-3|TRBD2|NA|TRBV14
CASKGSGSQWTDTQYF
TGTGCCAGCAAGGGAAGCGGGAGTCAATGGACAGATACGCAGTATTTT
>TRBJ1-5|NA|few|TRBV2
CASSVRGGNQPQHF
TGTGCCAGCAGTGTTCGGGGTGGCAATCAGCCCCAGCATTTT
>TRBJ2-5|TRBD2|NA|TRBV6-5
CASSSTSVRNPVRVPYF
TGTGCCAGCAGTTCAACTAGCGTGAGGAATCCCGTACGGGTTCCGTACTTC
>TRBJ2-1|TRBD2|few|TRBV6-2/TRBV6-3
CASSYSGGGKSYNEQFF
TGTGCCAGCAGTTACTCCGGCGGGGGGAAGTCCTACAATGAGCAGTTCTTC
>TRBJ2-7|TRBD1|few|TRBV6-6
CASTGTVRYEQYF
TGTGCCAGCACCGGGACAGTCCGCTACGAGCAGTACTTC
>TRBJ2-7|NA|few|TRBV7-9
CASSPAAVGISEQYF
TGTGCCAGCAGTCCTGCCGCAGTAGGCATAAGCGAGCAGTACTTC
>TRBJ1-5|NA|NA|TRBV6-1
CASSTERIDSRDQPQHF
TGTGCCAGCAGTACCGAAAGAATCGACAGCCGAGATCAGCCCCAGCATTTT
>TRBJ2-7|NA|NA|TRBV6-5
CASTGPYEQYF
TGTGCCAGCACTGGTCCCTACGAGCAGTACTTC
>TRBJ1-5|NA|NA|TRBV3-1
CASSQSLRRNQPQHF
TGTGCCAGCAGCCAAAGTCTGAGGCGCAATCAGCCCCAGCATTTT
>TRBJ1-1|NA|NA|TRBV20-1
CSAREAVWTDEAFF
TGCAGTGCTAGAGAGGCTGTATGGACGGACGAAGCTTTCTTT
>TRBJ2-7|NA|many|TRBV7-9
CASSLAVSSYEQYF
TGTGCCAGCAGCTTAGCCGTTTCCTCCTACGAGCAGTACTTC
>TRBJ2-3|TRBD2|NA|TRBV4-1
CASSQDEAGSGRSVNTQYF
TGCGCCAGCAGCCAAGATGAAGCGGGCAGCGGGAGATCGGTGAATACGCAGTATTTT
>TRBJ1-4|NA|once|TRBV10-2
CATKGEDEKLFF
TGCGCCACCAAGGGGGAGGATGAAAAACTGTTTTTT
>TRBJ2-5|NA|NA|TRBV28
CASRFSFGGTQYF
TGTGCCAGCCGCTTTAGTTTCGGTGGGACCCAGTACTTC
>TRBJ1-2|NA|many|TRBV29-1
CSVEFNYGYTF
TGCAGCGTTGAATTCAACTATGGCTACACCTTC
>TRBJ1-1|NA|NA|TRBV6-5
CASSYQLADWNTEAFF
TGTGCCAGCAGTTACCAACTGGCTGACTGGAACACTGAAGCTTTCTTT
>TRBJ2-1|NA|NA|TRBV20-1
CSARDWRTYNEQFF
TGCAGTGCTCGGGACTGGCGGACCTACAATGAGCAGTTCTTC
>TRBJ1-1|NA|NA|TRBV29-1
CSVVRVNTEAFF
TGCAGCGTTGTAAGAGTGAACACTGAAGCTTTCTTT
>TRBJ2-2|NA|NA|TRBV7-9
CASSLVGGADTGELFF
TGTGCCAGCAGCTTAGTCGGCGGGGCTGACACCGGGGAGCTGTTTTTT
>TRBJ2-7|TRBD2|NA|TRBV28
CASSLSGLAVWEQYF
TGTGCCAGCAGTTTATCCGGACTAGCGGTATGGGAGCAGTACTTC
>TRBJ1-6|NA|NA|TRBV12-3/TRBV12-4
CASSARGPYNSPLHF
TGTGCCAGCAGCGCACGGGGCCCCTATAATTCACCCCTCCACTTT
>TRBJ2-5|NA|NA|TRBV7-2
CASSPLPGTPQETQYF
TGTGCCAGCAGCCCTCTCCCTGGGACACCTCAAGAGACCCAGTACTTC
>TRBJ2-6|NA|once|TRBV9
CASSKNVGSGANVLTF
TGTGCCAGCAGTAAGAACGTAGGGTCTGGGGCCAACGTCCTGACTTTC
>TRBJ1-5|NA|NA|TRBV6-2/TRBV6-3
CASSAYTSNQPQHF
TGTGCCAGCAGCGCTTACACTAGCAATCAGCCCCAGCATTTT
>TRBJ2-7|NA|NA|TRBV18
CASSPRSRDMGEQYF
TGTGCCAGCTCACCACGGTCCCGGGATATGGGCGAGCAGTACTTC
>TRBJ2-7|TRBD1|NA|TRBV9
CASSADRGVGYEQYF
TGTGCCAGCAGCGCGGACAGGGGGGTCGGCTACGAGCAGTACTTC
>TRBJ2-3|TRBD1|NA|TRBV20-1
CSANDRVRSTDTQYF
TGCAGTGCAAATGACAGGGTTCGAAGCACAGATACGCAGTATTTT
>TRBJ2-1|NA|NA|TRBV9
CASSVAWGQNEQFF
TGTGCCAGCAGCGTAGCGTGGGGACAAAATGAGCAGTTCTTC
>TRBJ2-5|TRBD1|few|TRBV6-2/TRBV6-3
CASSYSVPGQGPQETQYF
TGTGCCAGCAGTTACTCGGTCCCGGGACAGGGGCCCCAAGAGACCCAGTACTTC
>TRBJ2-3|TRBD2|NA|TRBV29-1
CSARRVVSGGRSTDTQYF
TGCAGCGCCAGGAGGGTCGTTAGCGGGGGGAGAAGCACAGATACGCAGTATTTT
>TRBJ2-7|NA|NA|TRBV20-1
CSAIRTHQTYEQYF
TGCAGTGCAATCCGGACTCACCAAACCTACGAGCAGTACTTC
>TRBJ2-7|TRBD2|NA|TRBV27
CASRERGPYEQYF
TGTGCCAGCAGGGAGCGGGGGCCGTACGAGCAGTACTTC